This T cell receptor beta chain emerged from a study of OX40 agonist ivuxolimab in advanced cancers. The wider study: Administration of intravenous ivuxolimab to patients occurred every 2 weeks at 0.01 to 10 mg/kg. Cancers in dose escalation were hepatocellular, melanoma, renal cell and head and neck. Study conclusions and caveats: Averaged across samples, CD8+ T cells carried more expanded clones than CD4+ did.

If patients had autoimmune disease history or systemic immunosuppression, they were excluded. The sample holds one count of this clone. As yet, its antigen is unknown. TCRdb's copy holds only in-frame clones and misses some; the assay was immunoSEQ multiplex PCR. The data contain 55,000 to 90,000 clones, 70% to 90% of them singletons. The source of this sequence is an adult with an advanced solid tumor such as melanoma, head and neck, liver or kidney cancer. Sequenced material: CD4+ or CD8+ T cells sorted from blood, taken in a trial of the OX40 agonist ivuxolimab.

The CDR3 DNA sequence: TGTGCCAGCACCGAGGTTCGGGACACTGAAGCTTTCTTT. It codes for CASTEVRDTEAFF. The chain uses TRBV28 and TRBJ1-1; D is unclear. The CDR3 has 13 amino acids. V dropped 7 bases and J dropped 3 bases, with 12 bases sitting between them. CDR1 is MDHEN and CDR2 is SYDVKM in the germline V gene.